The 10 T cell receptor beta chains listed next were all sequenced from one sample in a study of T cell changes during pregnancy in multiple sclerosis. TCRdb keeps only in-frame clones here, not all; method: immunoSEQ multiplex PCR. Here the sample spans about 87,000 clones, about 94% being singletons. The sequencing used peripheral blood, collected in the third trimester of pregnancy. The receptors stem from a female donor in good health, enrolled as a control in a pregnancy study.

The chain uses TRBV5-1 and TRBJ2-1; 8 nucleotides align to TRBD1. This CDR3 spans 17 amino acids. Looked up from germline, CDR1 is SGHRS and CDR2 is YFSETQ. V lost 2 bases, J lost 9 bases, and 16 bases stayed unmatched. The CDR3 region is CASSLGSGWTGLAEQFF. Here the CDR3 DNA reads TGCGCCAGCAGCTTAGGGTCGGGATGGACAGGGCTGGCTGAGCAGTTCTTC.

The V call is TRBV4-1, the J call TRBJ2-7, with D perhaps matching TRBD2 (5 bases). Germline CDR1 is MGHRA and CDR2 is YSYEKL. The CDR3 is made up of 15 amino acids. Trimming pared 0 bases from V and 2 bases from J, leaving 11 bases between. CDR3 in DNA: TGCGCCAGCAGCCAAGATGCAGCGGAACCCTACGAGCAGTACTTC. The encoded protein is CASSQDAAEPYEQYF.

The J gene is TRBJ2-6, the V gene TRBV5-1; D might be TRBD1 (5 bases). Germline assignment: CDR1 SGHRS and CDR2 YFSETQ. V dropped 2 bases and J dropped 4 bases, with 10 bases sitting between them. This CDR3 has 15 residues. For the CDR3, the DNA is TGCGCCAGCAGCTTTAGACAGTCCGGGGCCAACGTCCTGACTTTC. Translated: CASSFRQSGANVLTF.

This rearrangement joins TRBV30 to TRBJ2-1; 8 bases agree with TRBD2. The CDR3 contains 15 residues. CDR1 is GTSNPN, CDR2 SVGIG, per germline (reference sequence). J gave up 7 bases and V 0 bases, and 8 bases lay outside the gene matches. The CDR3: CAWSVPSGRRNEQFF. The CDR3 region has the DNA TGTGCCTGGAGTGTACCGAGCGGGAGAAGGAATGAGCAGTTCTTC.

This clone is a singleton in its sample. This chain links TRBV7-2 with TRBJ2-7; D possibly corresponds to TRBD2 (6 bases). The CDR3 has 14 residues. V was clipped by 1 base and J by 2 bases, with 9 bases between them. CDR1 SGHTA and CDR2 FQGNSA come from the germline V gene. CDR3 region: CASSLVAGPYEQYF. CDR3 DNA: TGTGCCAGCAGCTTAGTTGCGGGGCCCTACGAGCAGTACTTC.

This chain links TRBV5-1 with TRBJ2-2; tentative D call: TRBD1 (5 bases). The CDR3 sequence is 15 residues long. Germline CDR1 reads SGHRS; CDR2 reads YFSETQ. The V end was cut by 1 base, the J end by 0 bases, with 7 bases between. The CDR3 spells CASSLRQPNTGELFF. In DNA, the CDR3 is TGCGCCAGCAGCTTGAGACAGCCGAACACCGGGGAGCTGTTTTTT. The full variable domain, rest sourced from reference TRBV5-1 and TRBJ2-2, is KAGVTQTPRYLIKTRGQQVTLSCSPISGHRSVSWYQQTPGQGLQFLFEYFSETQRNKGNFPGRFSGRQFSNSRSEMNVSTLELGDSALYLCASSLRQPNTGELFFGEGSRLTVL.

Only a few counts were recorded for this clone. V and J are TRBV27 and TRBJ1-2; 11 bases fit TRBD1. The CDR3 runs 16 residues. The J segment lost 4 bases and the V segment lost 5 bases, leaving 9 bases of the junction unmatched. Looked up from germline, CDR1 is MNHEY and CDR2 is SMNVEV (reference sequence). The CDR3 DNA is TGTGCCAGCAGTCCAGGGCCGGGACAGGGGGTCTATGGCTACACCTTC. It is translated as CASSPGPGQGVYGYTF.

The gene calls are TRBV6-5 and TRBJ1-1, with D possibly matching TRBD1 (6 bases). V was shortened by 0 bases and J by 6 bases, with 8 bases between the two germline ends. Per the germline V gene, CDR1 is MNHEY and CDR2 is SVGAGI. The CDR3 length is 13 residues. CDR3 nucleotide sequence: TGTGCCAGCAGTTACTCGAGACAGGCTGAAGCTTTCTTT. Translation gives CASSYSRQAEAFF.

V usage is TRBV29-1 and J usage is TRBJ2-7; no clear D. The CDR3 consists of 11 residues. Deletions cut 5 bases from V and 3 bases from J, with 8 bases between. CDR1 and CDR2 from the germline V gene are SQVTM and ANQGSEA. The DNA of the CDR3 is TGCAGCGTTACCAGTGACTACGAGCAGTACTTC. The encoded protein is CSVTSDYEQYF.

The rearrangement links TRBV6-6 to TRBJ1-4; D is unclear. V lost 4 bases, J lost 8 bases, and 17 bases lay in between. CDR3 length equals 15 residues. Germline V gene lookup returns CDR1 MNHNY and CDR2 SVGAGI (reference sequence). DNA for the CDR3: TGTGCCAGCAGTTCCCCACGAGGGTCCGGGGAAAAACTGTTTTTT. As protein: CASSSPRGSGEKLFF.